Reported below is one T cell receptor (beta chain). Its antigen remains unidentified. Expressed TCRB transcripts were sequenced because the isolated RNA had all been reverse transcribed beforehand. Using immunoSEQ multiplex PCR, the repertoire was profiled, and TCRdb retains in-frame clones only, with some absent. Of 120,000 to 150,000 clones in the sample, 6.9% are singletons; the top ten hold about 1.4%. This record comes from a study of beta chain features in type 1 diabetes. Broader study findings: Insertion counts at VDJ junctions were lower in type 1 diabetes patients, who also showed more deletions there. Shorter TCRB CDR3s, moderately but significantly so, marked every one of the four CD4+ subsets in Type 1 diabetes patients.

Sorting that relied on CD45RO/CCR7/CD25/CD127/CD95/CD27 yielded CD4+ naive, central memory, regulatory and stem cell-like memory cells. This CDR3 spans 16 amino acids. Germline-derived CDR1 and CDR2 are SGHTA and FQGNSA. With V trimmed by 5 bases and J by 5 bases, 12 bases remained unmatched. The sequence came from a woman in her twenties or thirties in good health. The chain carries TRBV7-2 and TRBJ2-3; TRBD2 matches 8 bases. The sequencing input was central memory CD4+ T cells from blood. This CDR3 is CASSPRIAGPGDTQYF. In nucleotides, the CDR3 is TGTGCCAGCAGCCCCCGTATAGCGGGACCGGGAGATACGCAGTATTTT.